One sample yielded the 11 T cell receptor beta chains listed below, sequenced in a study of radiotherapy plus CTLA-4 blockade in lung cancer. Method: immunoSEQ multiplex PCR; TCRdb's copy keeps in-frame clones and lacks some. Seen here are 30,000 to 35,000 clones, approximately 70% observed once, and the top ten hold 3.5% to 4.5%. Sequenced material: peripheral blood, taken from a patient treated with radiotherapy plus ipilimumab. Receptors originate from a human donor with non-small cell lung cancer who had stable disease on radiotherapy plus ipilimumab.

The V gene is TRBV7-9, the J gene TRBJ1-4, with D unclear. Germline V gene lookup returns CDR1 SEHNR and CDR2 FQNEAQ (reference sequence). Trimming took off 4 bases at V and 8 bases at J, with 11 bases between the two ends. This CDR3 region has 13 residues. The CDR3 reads CASSSIRLEKLFF. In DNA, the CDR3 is TGTGCCAGCAGCTCGATCCGCCTGGAAAAACTGTTTTTT. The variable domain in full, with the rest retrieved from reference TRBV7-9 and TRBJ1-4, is DTGVSQNPRHKITKRGQNVTFRCDPISEHNRLYWYRQTLGQGPEFLTYFQNEAQLEKSRLLSDRFSAERPKGSFSTLEIQRTEQGDSAMYLCASSSIRLEKLFFGSGTQLSVL.

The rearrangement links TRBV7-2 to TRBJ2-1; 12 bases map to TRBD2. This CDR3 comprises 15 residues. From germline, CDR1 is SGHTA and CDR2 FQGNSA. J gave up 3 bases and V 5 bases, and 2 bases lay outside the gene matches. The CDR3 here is CASSLGLAGYNEQFF. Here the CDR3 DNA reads TGTGCCAGCAGCCTGGGACTAGCGGGCTACAATGAGCAGTTCTTC. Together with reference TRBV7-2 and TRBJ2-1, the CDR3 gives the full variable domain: GAGVSQSPSNKVTEKGKDVELRCDPISGHTALYWYRQSLGQGLEFLIYFQGNSAPDKSGLPSDRFSAERTGGSVSTLTIQRTQQEDSAVYLCASSLGLAGYNEQFFGPGTRLTVL.

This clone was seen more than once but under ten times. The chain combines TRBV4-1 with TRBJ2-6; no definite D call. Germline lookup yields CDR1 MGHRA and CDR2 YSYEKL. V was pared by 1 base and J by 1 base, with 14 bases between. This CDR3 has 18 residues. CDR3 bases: TGCGCCAGCAGCCAAGTAGACTTGGTCCCTTCTGGGGCCAACGTCCTGACTTTC. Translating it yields CASSQVDLVPSGANVLTF.

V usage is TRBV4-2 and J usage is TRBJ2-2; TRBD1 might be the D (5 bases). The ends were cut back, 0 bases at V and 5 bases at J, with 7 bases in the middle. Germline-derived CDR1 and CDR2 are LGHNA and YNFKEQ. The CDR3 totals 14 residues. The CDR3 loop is CASSQERGTGELFF. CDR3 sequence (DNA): TGTGCCAGCAGCCAAGAAAGGGGAACCGGGGAGCTGTTTTTT.

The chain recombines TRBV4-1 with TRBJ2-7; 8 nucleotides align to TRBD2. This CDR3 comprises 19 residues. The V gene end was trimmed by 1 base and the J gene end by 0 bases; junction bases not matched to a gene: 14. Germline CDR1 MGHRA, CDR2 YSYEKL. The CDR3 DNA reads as TGCGCCAGCAGCCAAGCCCCGGGACTAGGAACCAGGCTCTCCTACGAGCAGTACTTC. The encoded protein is CASSQAPGLGTRLSYEQYF.

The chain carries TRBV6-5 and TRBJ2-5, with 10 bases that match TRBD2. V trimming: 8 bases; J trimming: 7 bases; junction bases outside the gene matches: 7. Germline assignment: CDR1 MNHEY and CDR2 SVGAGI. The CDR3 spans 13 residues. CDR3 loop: CASQAGGVGTQYF. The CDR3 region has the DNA TGTGCCAGCCAAGCGGGAGGGGTGGGGACCCAGTACTTC.

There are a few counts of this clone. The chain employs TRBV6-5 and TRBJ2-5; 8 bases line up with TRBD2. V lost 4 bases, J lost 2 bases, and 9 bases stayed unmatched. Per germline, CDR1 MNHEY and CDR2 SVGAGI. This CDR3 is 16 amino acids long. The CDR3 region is CASSSNRASGQETQYF. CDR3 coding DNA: TGTGCCAGCAGTTCAAACAGGGCTAGCGGGCAAGAGACCCAGTACTTC.

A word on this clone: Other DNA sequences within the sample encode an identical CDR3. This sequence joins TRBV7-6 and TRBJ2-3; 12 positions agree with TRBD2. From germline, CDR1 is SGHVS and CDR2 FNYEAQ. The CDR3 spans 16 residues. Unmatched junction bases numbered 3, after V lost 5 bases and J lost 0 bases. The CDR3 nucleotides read TGTGCCAGCAGCCTTGGGACTAGCGGGAGCACAGATACGCAGTATTTT. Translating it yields CASSLGTSGSTDTQYF.

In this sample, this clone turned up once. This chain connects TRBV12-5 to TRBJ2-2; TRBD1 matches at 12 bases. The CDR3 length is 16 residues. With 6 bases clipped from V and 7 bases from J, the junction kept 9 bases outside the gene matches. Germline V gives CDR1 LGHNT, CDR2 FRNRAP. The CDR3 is CASGRGQGAVYGELFF. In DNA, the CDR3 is TGTGCTAGTGGCCGGGGACAGGGGGCGGTGTACGGGGAGCTGTTTTTT.

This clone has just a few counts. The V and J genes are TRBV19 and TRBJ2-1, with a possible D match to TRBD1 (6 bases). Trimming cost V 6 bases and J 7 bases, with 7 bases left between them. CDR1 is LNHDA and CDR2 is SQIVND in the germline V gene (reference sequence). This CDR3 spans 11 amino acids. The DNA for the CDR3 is TGTGCCAGTAGGCAGGGGAATGAGCAGTTCTTC. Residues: CASRQGNEQFF. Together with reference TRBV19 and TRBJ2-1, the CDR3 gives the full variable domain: DGGITQSPKYLFRKEGQNVTLSCEQNLNHDAMYWYRQDPGQGLRLIYYSQIVNDFQKGDIAEGYSVSREKKESFPLTVTSAQKNPTAFYLCASRQGNEQFFGPGTRLTVL.

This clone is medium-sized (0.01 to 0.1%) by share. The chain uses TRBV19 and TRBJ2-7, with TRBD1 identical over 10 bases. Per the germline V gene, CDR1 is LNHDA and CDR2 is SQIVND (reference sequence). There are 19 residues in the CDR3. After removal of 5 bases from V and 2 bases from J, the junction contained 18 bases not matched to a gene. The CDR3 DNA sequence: TGTGCCAGTAGTCGACAGGGACAGGGGAGAAGCGGTGGAGCCTACGAGCAGTACTTC. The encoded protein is CASSRQGQGRSGGAYEQYF.